The sequence of this T cell receptor (beta chain) was determined in a study of T cell repertoires in cytomegalovirus infection. Study details: TCR beta signatures that were public indicated CMV infection and matching HLA type.

MiXCR was run by TCRdb on the reads, yielding one entry per CDR3 protein. The sample consists of hundreds of thousands of distinct CDR3 sequences, 35% to 45% of them appearing once. Whole-study findings and limits: Dominating the ex vivo response were TCR beta clonotypes that were CMV-specific and HLA-C-restricted.

Comments on this clonotype: The target antigen is unknown.

The TCR originated in a human donor in good health (CMV status not recorded). Some clones in this sample may be carry-over from other donors' samples. Material: PBMCs.

CDR3 amino acids: CATSREYGGTYEQYF. The CDR3 bases are TGTGCCACCAGCAGAGAGTACGGCGGAACCTACGAGCAGTACTTC. The chain joins TRBV15 to TRBJ2-7; D is uncertain. V was trimmed by 0 bases and J by 2 bases, leaving 11 bases between them. The CDR3 is made up of 15 amino acids. Germline-derived CDR1 and CDR2 are LNHNV and YYDKDF (reference sequence).